The TCR beta chain described here comes from a study of siplizumab effects on memory and regulatory T cells. The study, taken as a whole, reports: Both greater diversity than memory cells and a major contribution to the alloresponse seemed to characterize naive T cells. Sequences below about 10^-5 frequency were poorly captured. As a result, only a minor fraction of alloreactive clones mapped to unstimulated subsets.

The germline CDR1 and CDR2 sequences are DFQATT and SNEGSKA (reference sequence). V was shortened by 7 bases and J by 1 base, with 5 bases between the two germline ends. This CDR3 spans 11 amino acids. This clone was detected only once. Its antigen remains unidentified. Clones were sequenced by immunoSEQ multiplex PCR, and TCRdb holds only the in-frame ones, with some missing. Altogether roughly 60,000 clones are present, about 96% being singletons, with the ten largest covering 0.095%. The sample consisted of naive CD8+ T cells sorted from blood. The chain joins TRBV20-1 to TRBJ2-1; D uncertain. This TCR was sampled from a human donor in good health. The CDR3 spells CSGGSYNEQFF. Written as DNA, the CDR3 is TGCAGTGGTGGATCCTACAATGAGCAGTTCTTC.